This T cell receptor (beta chain) derives from a study of human T cells and chemical hapten exposure. On the study more broadly: Each week of the roughly 24-week study, patients had diphenylcyclopropenone applied to the scalp.

V shed 3 bases and J shed 4 bases, with 14 bases lying between them. The CDR3 runs to 15 residues. CDR1 is SGDLS and CDR2 is YYNGEE in the germline V gene. Time point in this sample: pre-sensitization, week 0. Specified treatment: therapeutic diphenylcyclopropenone sensitization with weekly scalp DPC. Investigators collected blood before applying each patch test. General study findings and limits: Expanded TCRs produced significantly more large CDR3 similarity clusters than controls did.

Unique molecular identifiers were attached to individual cDNA molecules within the library. TCRdb reprocessed the RACE reads with MiXCR, giving one entry per CDR3 protein. Of approximately 320,000 distinct CDR3 sequences listed, approximately 5.8% are singletons. This clonotype was found a few times. Its antigen is unidentified. The chain joins TRBV9 to TRBJ1-3, with D unresolved. The TCR comes from a young woman with alopecia areata. Some clones in this sample may be carry-over from other donors' samples. Sequences were derived from whole blood, sampled in connection with sensitization to the hapten diphenylcyclopropenone (DPC). The CDR3 loop is CASSAFSGLGNTIYF. The CDR3 nucleotides are TGTGCCAGCAGCGCCTTCTCCGGTCTCGGAAACACCATATATTTT.